Below, 2 T cell receptor beta chains from the same sample are listed, as sequenced in a study of cytomegalovirus exposure and HLA in healthy donors. TCRdb keeps only in-frame clones here, not all; method: immunoSEQ multiplex PCR. The sample includes roughly 150,000 clones, about 86% seen only once; the top ten take about 2.2%. The material sequenced was PBMCs. The receptor set was obtained from a woman in her late teens or twenties in good health and CMV-seronegative.

The CDR3 here is CASNRDRVEETQYF. In DNA, the CDR3 is TGTGCCAGCAACCGGGACAGGGTTGAAGAGACCCAGTACTTC. J is TRBJ2-5 and V is TRBV2; 9 positions agree with TRBD1. Per germline, CDR1 SNHLY and CDR2 FYNNEI. The length of the CDR3 is 14 residues. V was pared by 7 bases and J by 3 bases, with 6 bases of the junction left unmatched.

The table lists this clone with a count of one. This chain's CDR3 is CASTLGLATETQYF. As DNA, the CDR3 is TGTGCCAGCACCTTGGGACTAGCTACGGAGACCCAGTACTTC. The rearrangement joins TRBV2 to TRBJ2-5; 9 nucleotides match TRBD2. Germline V lookup: CDR1 SNHLY, CDR2 FYNNEI. V trimming: 7 bases; J trimming: 5 bases; junction bases outside the gene matches: 8. This CDR3 contains 14 residues. The complete variable domain, with remaining parts taken from reference TRBV2 and TRBJ2-5, reads EPEVTQTPSHQVTQMGQEVILRCVPISNHLYFYWYRQILGQKVEFLVSFYNNEISEKSEIFDDQFSVERPDGSNFTLKIRSTKLEDSAMYFCASTLGLATETQYFGPGTRLLVL.